The present T cell receptor (beta chain) was sequenced within a study of blood T cells in healthy people across ages. Study details: Per two T cells, about one barcoded beta molecule was captured through template switching.

Study-level points and caveats: Naive CD4+ cell counts and diversity both ran higher in long-lived than in aged donors.

Together with a sample-barcoded 5' primer, a J-beta primer mix was included in a second PCR lasting roughly 6 to 12 cycles. TCRdb independently ran MiXCR on the 5' RACE reads; one entry per CDR3 protein. The profile shows hundreds of thousands of distinct CDR3 sequences, 40% to 50% of them singletons. Trimming pared 0 bases from V and 7 bases from J, leaving 12 bases between. The germline V gene encodes CDR1 MNHEY and CDR2 SVGEGT. This CDR3 contains 14 residues. Of note for this clonotype: Its specificity is unknown.

Investigators took roughly 9.5 milliliters of peripheral blood from every donor. This clonotype originated in a man in his 60s in good health. Sequenced material: blood. This chain connects TRBV6-2 or TRBV6-3 to TRBJ2-5; D may be TRBD2 (5 bases). The CDR3 spells CASSYSIPAGTQYF. The CDR3 region has the DNA TGTGCCAGCAGTTACTCGATCCCGGCGGGGACCCAGTACTTC.